This record looks at one T cell receptor (beta chain) sequence and its context. This record belongs to a study of blood T cell repertoires in COVID-19. The method was immunoSEQ multiplex PCR; TCRdb's version includes in-frame clones alone and lacks a portion of them. This table holds around 270,000 clones, around 89% found once. The CDR3 loop spans 15 amino acids. The V segment lost 3 bases and the J segment 4 bases; nucleotides outside the gene matches: 6. The germline V gene has CDR1 LGHDT and CDR2 YNNKEL (reference sequence). This receptor was identified in a man in his forties or fifties with acute or convalescent COVID-19. The sample taken for sequencing was peripheral blood. The chain joins TRBV3-1 (or the pseudogene TRBV3-2) to TRBJ1-5, with TRBD1 identical over 7 bases. The CDR3 DNA reads as TGTGCCAGCAGCCAGGCGGGACAGTTGAATCAGCCCCAGCATTTT. This gives the protein CASSQAGQLNQPQHF.